The 28 T cell receptor beta chains in this list originate from one sample, sequenced in a study of vaccination and CD4 T cells after COVID-19. Sequenced with the Oncomine TCR Beta short-read assay was DNA taken from cultured CD4+ T cells. The template was genomic DNA from cultured CD4+ T cells. TCRdb processed the PCR reads anew with MiXCR; each CDR3 protein has one entry. Here the sample spans over 9,500 distinct CDR3 sequences, 30% to 45% being singletons. Their antigen targets remain unknown. Documented treatment: 10-day PBMC culture with coronavirus spike peptide pools or control peptides (ViraFEST assay). Those CD4+ T cells from the unexposed donor predate the COVID-19 pandemic (2011-2018). What was sequenced was CD4+ T cells from blood, cultured in vitro. The receptors here all came from a human donor in good health.

This clonotype was counted between two and nine times. This chain uses TRBV27 with TRBJ1-5; possible D gene TRBD1, 5 bases. V was clipped by 2 bases and J by 4 bases, with 12 bases between them. The CDR3 covers 15 residues. Looked up from germline, CDR1 is MNHEY and CDR2 is SMNVEV (reference sequence). This CDR3 is CASSLLGRENQPQHF. DNA of the CDR3: TGTGCCAGCAGTTTACTAGGCAGGGAAAATCAGCCCCAGCATTTT.

The rearrangement links TRBV7-9 to TRBJ2-1; unclear D gene. Germline CDR1 is SEHNR and CDR2 is FQNEAQ (reference sequence). Trimming took off 1 base at V and 6 bases at J, with 1 base between the two ends. This CDR3 is built from 11 residues. CDR3: CASSLGNEQFF. CDR3 sequence (DNA): TGTGCCAGCAGCTTAGGCAATGAGCAGTTCTTC.

J is TRBJ2-7 and V is TRBV6-5; 7 bases align to TRBD1. Trimming took 4 bases from V and 5 from J; bases not matched to a gene: 8. The CDR3 spans 14 residues. The V gene's germline CDR1 is MNHEY and CDR2 SVGAGI. The chain's CDR3 is CASSSNDRAHEQYF. The CDR3 DNA reads as TGTGCCAGCAGTTCTAATGACAGGGCCCACGAGCAGTACTTC.

This clonotype appeared a few times. This sequence joins TRBV6-2 or TRBV6-3 and TRBJ2-5; D gene unclear. Per the germline V gene, CDR1 is MNHEY and CDR2 is SVGEGT. This CDR3 has 14 amino acids. The germline V and J ends were trimmed by 2 bases and 3 bases, with 10 bases remaining between them. The CDR3: CASSYLTVEETQYF. The CDR3 DNA reads TGTGCCAGCAGTTACCTGACGGTAGAAGAGACCCAGTACTTC.

The chain carries TRBV15 and TRBJ2-4; D possibly corresponds to TRBD2 (5 bases). The CDR3 is made up of 14 amino acids. The V end lost 4 bases, the J end lost 5 bases, and 12 bases lay between the germline ends. Germline CDR1 LNHNV, CDR2 YYDKDF (reference sequence). The CDR3, as DNA: TGTGCCACCAGCATCCTAGCCGCGGAAAACATTCAGTACTTC. This sequence encodes CATSILAAENIQYF.

This sequence joins TRBV20-1 and TRBJ1-3; D unresolved. Germline CDR1 and CDR2: DFQATT and SNEGSKA (reference sequence). CDR3 length equals 12 residues. CDR3 DNA sequence: TGCAGCGCCGGCCTCTCTGGAAACACCATATATTTT. Translated, it gives CSAGLSGNTIYF.

The chain has TRBV27 and TRBJ2-3, with 10 bases lining up with TRBD2. CDR3 length: 16 residues. V was pared by 3 bases and J by 2 bases, with 5 bases of the junction left unmatched. CDR1 is MNHEY, CDR2 SMNVEV, per germline (reference sequence). CDR3 in DNA: TGTGCCAGCAGTTTCCCTAGCGGGAGCGCCACAGATACGCAGTATTTT. Protein: CASSFPSGSATDTQYF.

This sequence joins TRBV11-1 and TRBJ2-7, with D tentatively TRBD1 (5 bases). Per the germline V gene, CDR1 is SGHAT and CDR2 is FQDESV (reference sequence). The CDR3 runs 15 residues. V lost 2 bases to trimming and J lost 0 bases, with 11 bases between them. In DNA, the CDR3 is TGTGCCAGCAGCTTATCAGGTGACAGCTCCTACGAGCAGTACTTC. It translates to CASSLSGDSSYEQYF.

This chain uses TRBV12-3 or TRBV12-4 with TRBJ2-7; 12 positions agree with TRBD2. The CDR3 spans 15 residues. Losses at the gene ends were 6 bases for V and 1 base for J; bases not matched to a gene: 4. Here the CDR3 reads CASSRTSGRSYEQYF. CDR3 nucleotide sequence: TGTGCCAGCAGCCGTACTAGCGGGAGGTCCTACGAGCAGTACTTC.

CDR3 sequence reads: CASTPGGRVNTEAFF. DNA for the CDR3: TGTGCCAGCACCCCGGGGGGGCGAGTTAACACTGAAGCTTTCTTT. V is TRBV28 and J is TRBJ1-1; D is possibly TRBD1 (6 bases). Germline assignment: CDR1 MDHEN and CDR2 SYDVKM. This CDR3 comprises 15 residues. V shed 7 bases and J shed 2 bases, with 17 bases lying between them. Combining the CDR3 with reference TRBV28 and TRBJ1-1 gives the whole variable domain DVKVTQSSRYLVKRTGEKVFLECVQDMDHENMFWYRQDPGLGLRLIYFSYDVKMKEKGDIPEGYSVSREKKERFSLILESASTNQTSMYLCASTPGGRVNTEAFFGQGTRLTVV.

This clonotype has only a few counts. The CDR3 DNA reads as TGTGCCAGCAATATCCGACAGGGCAGCTACAATGAGCAGTTCTTC. Protein: CASNIRQGSYNEQFF. The chain is built from TRBV6-1 and TRBJ2-1; 7 bases agree with TRBD1. The ends lost 7 bases at V and 3 bases at J; junction bases unmatched: 9. Germline V lookup: CDR1 MNHNS, CDR2 SASEGT. The CDR3 is 15 residues long.

V is TRBV28 and J is TRBJ2-5; 7 bases align to TRBD1. Unmatched junction bases numbered 6, after V lost 6 bases and J lost 2 bases. This CDR3 contains 14 residues. Germline V gene lookup returns CDR1 MDHEN and CDR2 SYDVKM. As DNA, the CDR3 is TGTGCCAGCAGCCGTAACAGGGGACAAGAGACCCAGTACTTC. Protein: CASSRNRGQETQYF.

This sequence joins TRBV19 and TRBJ1-2; 7 bases align to TRBD1. Germline V gene sequence: CDR1 LNHDA, CDR2 SQIVND (reference sequence). The CDR3 sequence is 15 residues long. V was pared by 5 bases and J by 4 bases, with 10 bases of the junction left unmatched. CDR3 in amino acids: CASSPPPGQAYGYTF. Written as DNA, the CDR3 is TGTGCCAGTAGTCCCCCGCCCGGACAGGCCTATGGCTACACCTTC.

A single count supports this clonotype. The rearrangement uses TRBV30 and TRBJ2-5; D call uncertain. The CDR3 is 10 amino acids. Germline V gene data show CDR1 as GTSNPN and CDR2 as SVGIG (reference sequence). Trimming took 3 bases from V and 5 from J, leaving 4 bases between them. In nucleotides, the CDR3 is TGTGCCTGGAGCCGGGAGACCCAGTACTTC. Translating gives CAWSRETQYF.

The table lists this clonotype with a count of one. The chain is built from TRBV20-1 and TRBJ2-3; TRBD2 agrees at 10 bases. Trimming took 3 bases from V and 3 from J; bases not matched to a gene: 12. Germline V gives CDR1 DFQATT, CDR2 SNEGSKA (reference sequence). The CDR3 sequence is 17 residues long. The CDR3 loop is CSARARSGRAGTDTQYF. Here the CDR3 DNA reads TGCAGTGCTAGGGCAAGGAGCGGGAGGGCCGGGACAGATACGCAGTATTTT.

This clonotype appeared a few times. This CDR3 reads CAWSTLAETQYF. The CDR3 bases are TGTGCCTGGAGTACGCTTGCGGAGACCCAGTACTTC. The rearrangement joins TRBV30 to TRBJ2-5; D is unclear. V was trimmed by 2 bases and J by 5 bases, leaving 9 bases between them. Germline V gene data show CDR1 as GTSNPN and CDR2 as SVGIG (reference sequence). The CDR3 sequence is 12 residues long.

The chain uses TRBV4-3 and TRBJ2-1; 10 bases are shared with TRBD2. In germline, CDR1 is LGHNA, CDR2 YSLEER. Trimming took 4 bases from V and 8 from J; bases not matched to a gene: 5. The CDR3 runs to 14 residues. The CDR3 DNA is TGCGCCAGCAGCCTAATTAGCGGGGGGCATGAGCAGTTCTTC. It is translated as CASSLISGGHEQFF.

V usage is TRBV28 and J usage is TRBJ2-7, with D possibly matching TRBD1 (5 bases). The CDR3 is 14 residues long. The ends were cut back, 7 bases at V and 2 bases at J, with 15 bases in the middle. Germline loops: CDR1 MDHEN, CDR2 SYDVKM. The CDR3 DNA is TGTGCCAGCAACGCTGCAGGGCCAACCTACGAGCAGTACTTC. The encoded protein is CASNAAGPTYEQYF. The entire variable domain, with the rest obtained from reference TRBV28 and TRBJ2-7, is as follows: DVKVTQSSRYLVKRTGEKVFLECVQDMDHENMFWYRQDPGLGLRLIYFSYDVKMKEKGDIPEGYSVSREKKERFSLILESASTNQTSMYLCASNAAGPTYEQYFGPGTRLTVT.

This clonotype was seen only a few times. This chain uses TRBV6-2 or TRBV6-3 with TRBJ1-2, with 8 bases aligning to TRBD1. The CDR3 loop spans 15 amino acids. The V gene end was trimmed by 7 bases and the J gene end by 4 bases; junction bases not matched to a gene: 11. CDR1 MNHEY and CDR2 SVGEGT come from the germline V gene. DNA of the CDR3: TGTGCCAGCACCGACTGGGGACAGGAGATCTATGGCTACACCTTC. It codes for CASTDWGQEIYGYTF.

This clonotype was picked up a small number of times. V and J are TRBV28 and TRBJ1-5; weak D call: TRBD1 (5 bases). V was cut by 7 bases and J by 0 bases, with 22 bases left in between. Germline assignment: CDR1 MDHEN and CDR2 SYDVKM. The CDR3 runs 18 residues. CDR3 DNA sequence: TGTGCCAGCAATCTGCCGGGGCTTAACCCTCTTAGCAATCAGCCCCAGCATTTT. As protein: CASNLPGLNPLSNQPQHF.

This clonotype has a handful of counts. V usage is TRBV7-6 and J usage is TRBJ2-1; TRBD1 might be the D (6 bases). Germline CDR1 SGHVS, CDR2 FNYEAQ. This CDR3 is built from 14 residues. Trimming took 4 bases from V and 4 from J, leaving 11 bases between them. CDR3 sequence: CASSSLQGYNEQFF. In nucleotides, the CDR3 is TGTGCCAGCAGCTCCCTCCAGGGGTACAATGAGCAGTTCTTC.

The rearrangement links TRBV7-9 to TRBJ1-6, with D possibly TRBD1 on 5 matching bases. This CDR3 has 15 residues. Germline loops: CDR1 SEHNR, CDR2 FQNEAQ (reference sequence). Trimming took 5 bases from V and 8 from J, leaving 16 bases between them. The CDR3 region is CASSPERGFDSPLHF. For the CDR3, the DNA is TGTGCCAGCAGCCCCGAACGGGGGTTCGATTCACCCCTCCACTTT.

The chain joins TRBV4-3 to TRBJ2-7; no clear D gene. The germline CDR1 and CDR2 sequences are LGHNA and YSLEER. Trimming took off 4 bases at V and 0 bases at J, with 13 bases between the two ends. This CDR3 has 15 residues. Here the CDR3 reads CASSLFIGPSYEQYF. The CDR3 bases are TGCGCCAGCAGCCTCTTTATAGGCCCCTCCTACGAGCAGTACTTC.

The chain employs TRBV20-1 and TRBJ2-3; 11 bases are shared with TRBD2. This CDR3 comprises 15 residues. Germline values: CDR1 DFQATT, CDR2 SNEGSKA (reference sequence). The ends lost 3 bases at V and 3 bases at J; junction bases unmatched: 5. The CDR3, as DNA: TGCAGTGCTAGGGTACTAGCGGGAGATACAGATACGCAGTATTTT. Residues: CSARVLAGDTDTQYF.

As for this clonotype: A junction end diverges from the germline sequence, so it may reflect a read error. The chain is built from TRBV2 and TRBJ2-7, with D perhaps TRBD2 (5 bases). Germline-derived CDR1 and CDR2 are SNHLY and FYNNEI. The CDR3 loop spans 13 amino acids. CDR3 coding DNA: TGTGCCGGCAGTGACGGGATCACCTACGAGCAGTACTTC. This encodes CAGSDGITYEQYF. Together with reference TRBV2 and TRBJ2-7, the CDR3 gives the full variable domain: EPEVTQTPSHQVTQMGQEVILRCVPISNHLYFYWYRQILGQKVEFLVSFYNNEISEKSEIFDDQFSVERPDGSNFTLKIRSTKLEDSAMYFCAGSDGITYEQYFGPGTRLTVT.

The V call is TRBV6-5, the J call TRBJ1-6; 7 bases line up with TRBD1. The germline V gene encodes CDR1 MNHEY and CDR2 SVGAGI. The ends lost 4 bases at V and 8 bases at J; junction bases unmatched: 8. This CDR3 has 15 amino acids. In DNA form, the CDR3 reads TGTGCCAGCAGTTTACACAGGGGTTTCTATTCACCCCTCCACTTT. This translates into CASSLHRGFYSPLHF.

The J gene is TRBJ2-2, the V gene TRBV7-2; 7 bases align to TRBD2. Germline CDR1 reads SGHTA; CDR2 reads FQGNSA. V was pared by 7 bases and J by 6 bases, with 11 bases of the junction left unmatched. CDR3 length: 15 residues. CDR3 sequence reads: CASTLLAATAGELFF. DNA of the CDR3: TGTGCCAGCACCCTCCTAGCGGCAACCGCCGGGGAGCTGTTTTTT.

This clonotype was observed a handful of times. This chain links TRBV12-3 or TRBV12-4 with TRBJ2-5, with unresolved D. The CDR3 spans 13 residues. Trimming removed 1 base at V and 1 base at J, with 4 bases between. The CDR3 spells CASSLGSQETQYF. CDR3 DNA: TGTGCCAGCAGTTTAGGGTCCCAAGAGACCCAGTACTTC.